A single sample is the source of the 2 T cell receptor beta chains below, sequenced in a study of cytomegalovirus exposure and HLA in healthy donors. Both 60 Vbeta primers and 13 Jbeta primers went into the PCR. Sequencing used immunoSEQ multiplex PCR; TCRdb keeps in-frame clones, though not all of them. In the table there are roughly 170,000 clones, 84% of which are singletons. Sequenced: PBMCs. The receptors stem from a girl aged 2 to 9 in good health and CMV-seropositive.

The gene calls are TRBV6-4 and TRBJ2-1; 11 positions match TRBD1. CDR1 and CDR2 from the germline V gene are MRHNA and SNTAGT. This CDR3 spans 16 amino acids. V shed 5 bases, J shed 10 bases, and the junction held 13 bases outside the gene matches. CDR3 DNA: TGTGCCAGCAGTTCAAAACCGGGACAGGGGGGTGACGAGCAGTTCTTC. Protein sequence: CASSSKPGQGGDEQFF.

This clone was seen more than once but under ten times. The rearrangement joins TRBV10-3 to TRBJ2-6; 9 positions match TRBD2. Trimming took 7 bases from V and 0 from J; bases not matched to a gene: 7. The CDR3 covers 17 residues. The germline V gene encodes CDR1 ENHRY and CDR2 SYGVKD. DNA of the CDR3: TGTGCCATCAAGCTAGCGGGGTCTAGCTCTGGGGCCAACGTCCTGACTTTC. Translation: CAIKLAGSSSGANVLTF.